This T cell receptor (beta chain) was sequenced during a study of cytomegalovirus exposure and HLA in healthy donors. Study-wide points: Earlier analysis found most TCR beta V segments productive about 87% or about 30% of the time.

Primers included in the PCR were 60 Vbeta and 13 Jbeta primers. Clones were read by immunoSEQ multiplex PCR, and TCRdb kept only the in-frame ones, dropping some. The table has 170,000 or so clones, over 65% seen once; the top ten hold approximately 1.5%. The CDR3 runs to 16 residues. The germline V gene has CDR1 MNHEY and CDR2 SMNVEV (reference sequence). As to this clone: Its antigen is as yet unknown.

The J gene is TRBJ2-5, the V gene TRBV27; 12 bases fit TRBD1. The DNA end is a closer match to TRBJ2-7, so the J assignment may be wrong. Sample: PBMCs. This TCR was sampled from a woman aged 25-40 years in good health and CMV-seropositive. The CDR3 sequence is CASSFLLGQGAGEQYF. CDR3 DNA: TGTGCCAGCAGTTTCCTATTGGGACAGGGGGCGGGCGAGCAGTACTTC.